This T cell receptor beta chain came from a study of T-cell memory formation after mild COVID-19. Looking at the study overall: The two donors had largely donor-specific TCR clusters. Findings and caveats of the study: Clones that contracted clustered mainly in CM and EM if CD4+ and in EMRA if CD8+.

This CDR3 contains 16 residues. Germline V gene sequence: CDR1 SQVTM, CDR2 ANQGSEA. V was cut by 3 bases and J by 4 bases, with 18 bases left in between. TCRdb re-called the 5' RACE reads with MiXCR, one entry per CDR3 protein. The table records a few hundred thousand distinct CDR3 sequences, approximately 14% of them present only once. Points on this clonotype: The antigen is unknown.

The rearrangement joins TRBV29-1 to TRBJ2-2; D might be TRBD2 (6 bases). This clonotype originated in a man between 18 and 29 years old who had mild COVID-19 (a few samples of this study predate the infection). Cell type and time point are not known. Sequencing was carried out using PBMCs or a T cell subset sorted from them (not recorded which). CDR3 loop: CSVEEVGGYGTGELFF. The CDR3 bases are TGCAGCGTTGAGGAGGTTGGAGGGTACGGCACCGGGGAGCTGTTTTTT.